The 8 T cell receptor beta chains given below trace back to one sample, sequenced in a study of human T cells and chemical hapten exposure. As to time point: patch test 3, about 24 weeks after DPC sensitization. The treatment denotes: therapeutic diphenylcyclopropenone sensitization with weekly scalp DPC. Unfractionated whole blood yielded the extracted total RNA. One entry per CDR3 protein, called by TCRdb with MiXCR from the RACE reads. This table holds roughly 39,000 distinct CDR3 sequences, over 9.5% found once. The source was whole blood, collected in connection with sensitization to the hapten diphenylcyclopropenone (DPC). The receptors come from a woman in her thirties or forties with alopecia areata. Some clones in this sample may be carry-over from other donors' samples.

This clonotype has just a few counts. CDR3 in DNA: TGCGCCAGCAGCTTGCAGGGAGCAGATACGCAGTATTTT. Translating it yields CASSLQGADTQYF. This chain links TRBV5-1 with TRBJ2-3; D might be TRBD1 or TRBD2, each matching 5 bases. In germline, CDR1 is SGHRS, CDR2 YFSETQ. V was cut by 1 base and J by 4 bases, with 7 bases left in between. The CDR3 has 13 amino acids.

The chain carries TRBV27 and TRBJ1-6, with D possibly being TRBD1 (6 bases). Trimming pared 7 bases from V and 7 bases from J, leaving 14 bases between. Germline V gene sequence: CDR1 MNHEY, CDR2 SMNVEV (reference sequence). The CDR3 sequence is 14 residues long. The CDR3 region has the DNA TGTGCCAGCAAAGTAGACAGGAGGAATTCACCCCTCCACTTT. It encodes CASKVDRRNSPLHF.

Many counts were recorded for this clonotype. This chain's CDR3 is CASSPSSATNEKLFF. DNA for the CDR3: TGTGCCAGCAGCCCGAGTAGTGCAACTAATGAAAAACTGTTTTTT. The gene calls are TRBV9 and TRBJ1-4; the D is unclear. The CDR3 has 15 amino acids. V was cut by 4 bases and J by 0 bases, with 10 bases left in between. The germline CDR1 and CDR2 sequences are SGDLS and YYNGEE. The full variable domain, its missing parts supplied by reference TRBV9 and TRBJ1-4, is DSGVTQTPKHLITATGQRVTLRCSPRSGDLSVYWYQQSLDQGLQFLIQYYNGEERAKGNILERFSAQQFPDLHSELNLSSLELGDSALYFCASSPSSATNEKLFFGSGTQLSVL.

Ten or more counts support this clonotype. The chain couples TRBV7-6 to TRBJ2-1; a possible D gene is TRBD2 (5 bases). This CDR3 comprises 13 residues. Trimming pared 4 bases from V and 6 bases from J, leaving 10 bases between. Germline CDR1 reads SGHVS; CDR2 reads FNYEAQ. The CDR3 loop is CASSSIAGNEQFF. As DNA, the CDR3 is TGTGCCAGCAGCTCGATCGCGGGCAATGAGCAGTTCTTC.

This clonotype was observed at least ten times. This chain joins TRBV10-3 and TRBJ1-1; D call uncertain. Trimming stripped 2 bases from V and 3 bases from J, with 16 bases between. Germline CDR1 is ENHRY and CDR2 is SYGVKD. The CDR3 runs 16 residues. The CDR3 reads CAISEPTDGEHTEAFF. CDR3 nucleotide sequence: TGTGCCATCAGTGAGCCGACTGACGGGGAGCACACTGAAGCTTTCTTT.

This clonotype was recorded at least ten times. The rearrangement links TRBV5-1 to TRBJ2-6; D unclear. Germline V CDR1 and CDR2: SGHRS, YFSETQ. The ends were cut back, 6 bases at V and 2 bases at J, with 12 bases in the middle. This CDR3 region has 15 residues. The CDR3 region is CASTPQGAGANVLTF. CDR3 sequence (DNA): TGCGCCAGCACCCCCCAAGGAGCTGGGGCCAACGTCCTGACTTTC.

The chain carries TRBV3-1 and TRBJ2-7; D not resolved. V was clipped by 3 bases and J by 3 bases, with 12 bases between them. Per germline, CDR1 LGHDT and CDR2 YNNKEL (reference sequence). The CDR3 totals 14 residues. CDR3 sequence reads: CASSHQASFYEQYF. DNA of the CDR3: TGTGCCAGCAGCCATCAGGCCAGCTTCTACGAGCAGTACTTC.

This clonotype was observed at least ten times. This chain uses TRBV3-1 with TRBJ2-2; the D call may be TRBD1 or TRBD2 (6 bases each). Per germline, CDR1 LGHDT and CDR2 YNNKEL (reference sequence). Trimming removed 0 bases from V and 4 bases from J, with 12 bases in between. The CDR3 has 16 amino acids. CDR3 sequence reads: CASSQETGASTGELFF. The CDR3 DNA follows: TGTGCCAGCAGCCAAGAAACGGGGGCAAGCACCGGGGAGCTGTTTTTT.